Below, 5 T cell receptor beta chains from the same sample are listed, as sequenced in a study of T-cell memory formation after mild COVID-19. MiXCR, run by TCRdb on the 5' RACE reads, gives a single entry per CDR3 protein. This table holds under 300,000 distinct CDR3 sequences, more than 15% found once. The sequencing input was PBMCs or a T cell subset sorted from them (not recorded which). All receptors derive from a man between 18 and 35 years old who had mild COVID-19 (a few samples of this study predate the infection). Cell type and time point are not known.

V gene TRBV5-1 combines with J gene TRBJ1-2, with 7 bases lining up with TRBD1. Germline V gene data show CDR1 as SGHRS and CDR2 as YFSETQ. V lost 3 bases, J lost 4 bases, and 3 bases stayed unmatched. The CDR3 has 13 residues. The chain's CDR3 is CASSSEGAYGYTF. CDR3 nucleotide sequence: TGCGCCAGCAGCTCCGAGGGGGCCTATGGCTACACCTTC. Variable domain in full (rest from reference TRBV5-1 and TRBJ1-2): KAGVTQTPRYLIKTRGQQVTLSCSPISGHRSVSWYQQTPGQGLQFLFEYFSETQRNKGNFPGRFSGRQFSNSRSEMNVSTLELGDSALYLCASSSEGAYGYTFGSGTRLTVV.

This clonotype was counted at least ten times. The chain joins TRBV7-3 to TRBJ2-3; D is perhaps TRBD2 (7 bases). Per germline, CDR1 SGHTA and CDR2 FQGTGA. Deletions cut 2 bases from V and 1 base from J, with 10 bases between. The CDR3 has 15 amino acids. CDR3 residues: CASSLYGGRTDTQYF. CDR3 coding DNA: TGTGCCAGCAGCTTATACGGGGGGCGCACAGATACGCAGTATTTT.

This clonotype has just a few counts. This chain uses TRBV6-6 with TRBJ2-5; 7 bases agree with TRBD1. This CDR3 has 16 amino acids. CDR1 MNHNY and CDR2 SVGAGI come from the germline V gene (reference sequence). V lost 5 bases, J lost 3 bases, and 12 bases stayed unmatched. The CDR3 loop reads CASSPAPGGLEETQYF. DNA for the CDR3: TGTGCCAGCAGTCCCGCGCCAGGGGGATTAGAAGAGACCCAGTACTTC.

The chain uses TRBV18 and TRBJ2-2, with D uncertain. This CDR3 is built from 13 residues. Trimming removed 2 bases from V and 4 bases from J, with 5 bases in between. Germline loops: CDR1 KGHSH, CDR2 LQKENI. In DNA form, the CDR3 reads TGTGCCAGCTCACCAGGGTTCACCGGGGAGCTGTTTTTT. It codes for CASSPGFTGELFF.

This chain links TRBV7-2 with TRBJ2-2; maybe TRBD2 (6 bases). V shed 3 bases and J shed 4 bases, with 15 bases lying between them. The CDR3 extends over 16 amino acids. Germline V gene data show CDR1 as SGHTA and CDR2 as FQGNSA. The CDR3 nucleotides read TGTGCCAGCAGCTTGTTACCGGGACTTCTCACCGGGGAGCTGTTTTTT. It codes for CASSLLPGLLTGELFF.